The rows below give T cell receptor beta chains drawn from one sample of a study of T cells in Graves' hyperthyroidism and ophthalmopathy. TCRdb analysed the multiplex PCR reads with MiXCR anew, one entry per CDR3 protein. The sample records 700,000 or so distinct CDR3 sequences, roughly 14% being singletons. Sequencing used blood. These receptors originate from a woman between 45 and 65 years old with Graves' ophthalmopathy. CDR3s include the opening cysteine and the closing phenylalanine or tryptophan. D genes are given only for firm matches. Not every row has a clone size; where given, it reads once, few, many or a size class.

D gene: NA
clone size: many
J gene: TRBJ1-2
V gene: TRBV28
CDR3 protein: CASSHGQPYGYTF
CDR3 DNA: TGTGCCAGCAGTCATGGACAACCCTATGGCTACACCTTC

D gene: NA
clone size: many
J gene: TRBJ2-1
V gene: TRBV28
CDR3 protein: CASSFGQNEQFF
CDR3 DNA: TGTGCCAGCAGCTTCGGACAAAATGAGCAGTTCTTC

D gene: NA
clone size: many
J gene: TRBJ1-3
V gene: TRBV18
CDR3 protein: CASSPGYRFGNTIYF
CDR3 DNA: TGTGCCAGCTCACCAGGGTACAGGTTTGGAAACACCATATATTTT

D gene: NA
clone size: few
J gene: TRBJ2-1
V gene: TRBV19
CDR3 protein: CASTPGPPSRSYNEQFF
CDR3 DNA: TGTGCCAGTACTCCGGGACCCCCGAGTCGCTCCTACAATGAGCAGTTCTTC

D gene: TRBD1
clone size: NA
J gene: TRBJ1-1
V gene: TRBV5-1
CDR3 protein: CASSYRDREAFF
CDR3 DNA: TGCGCCAGCAGCTACCGGGACAGGGAAGCTTTCTTT

D gene: NA
clone size: NA
J gene: TRBJ1-4
V gene: TRBV5-6
CDR3 protein: CASSLGQENEKLFF
CDR3 DNA: TGTGCCAGCAGCTTGGGACAGGAGAATGAAAAACTGTTTTTT

D gene: NA
clone size: NA
J gene: TRBJ1-4
V gene: TRBV7-9
CDR3 protein: CASSRTEDNEKLFF
CDR3 DNA: TGTGCCAGCAGCCGGACAGAAGATAATGAAAAACTGTTTTTT

D gene: TRBD1
clone size: NA
J gene: TRBJ1-2
V gene: TRBV5-4
CDR3 protein: CASSSDRDRVGYTF
CDR3 DNA: TGTGCCAGCAGCTCAGACCGGGACAGGGTCGGCTACACCTTC

D gene: NA
clone size: many
J gene: TRBJ2-3
V gene: TRBV15
CDR3 protein: CATSRDTTDTQYF
CDR3 DNA: TGTGCCACCAGCAGAGACACCACAGATACGCAGTATTTT

D gene: NA
clone size: many
J gene: TRBJ2-5
V gene: TRBV5-1
CDR3 protein: CASSLSRTARGETQYF
CDR3 DNA: TGCGCCAGCAGCTTGTCAAGGACGGCTCGGGGAGAGACCCAGTACTTC

D gene: TRBD1
clone size: many
J gene: TRBJ1-1
V gene: TRBV28
CDR3 protein: CASSLSGGQAYTEAFF
CDR3 DNA: TGTGCCAGCAGTTTAAGCGGGGGACAGGCCTACACTGAAGCTTTCTTT

D gene: NA
clone size: many
J gene: TRBJ2-7
V gene: TRBV6-2/TRBV6-3
CDR3 protein: CASRDFDYEQYF
CDR3 DNA: TGTGCCAGCAGGGACTTCGACTACGAGCAGTACTTC

D gene: NA
clone size: few
J gene: TRBJ2-4
V gene: TRBV14
CDR3 protein: CASSQEGGNIQYF
CDR3 DNA: TGTGCCAGCAGCCAAGAGGGCGGGAACATTCAGTACTTC

D gene: TRBD1
clone size: many
J gene: TRBJ1-2
V gene: TRBV29-1
CDR3 protein: CSARGGLDGYTF
CDR3 DNA: TGCAGCGCAAGAGGGGGCCTGGATGGCTACACCTTC

D gene: NA
clone size: few
J gene: TRBJ2-5
V gene: TRBV7-9
CDR3 protein: CASSTPLRGASQETQYF
CDR3 DNA: TGTGCCAGCAGCACTCCTCTGCGAGGAGCCTCCCAAGAGACCCAGTACTTC

D gene: NA
clone size: NA
J gene: TRBJ1-1
V gene: TRBV12-3/TRBV12-4
CDR3 protein: CASSSIRDTRPNTEAFF
CDR3 DNA: TGTGCCAGCAGTTCGATCCGGGACACCCGACCGAACACTGAAGCTTTCTTT

D gene: NA
clone size: many
J gene: TRBJ1-1
V gene: TRBV11-2
CDR3 protein: CASTPNLGTEAFF
CDR3 DNA: TGTGCCAGCACCCCTAACTTGGGGACTGAAGCTTTCTTT

D gene: TRBD2
clone size: few
J gene: TRBJ2-5
V gene: TRBV4-3
CDR3 protein: CASSQEMGVSGRYQETQYF
CDR3 DNA: TGCGCCAGCAGCCAAGAAATGGGCGTTAGCGGGAGGTACCAAGAGACCCAGTACTTC

D gene: TRBD1
clone size: few
J gene: TRBJ2-3
V gene: TRBV28
CDR3 protein: CASSLQDRGLGDTQYF
CDR3 DNA: TGTGCCAGCAGTTTACAGGACAGGGGGCTTGGAGATACGCAGTATTTT

D gene: NA
clone size: many
J gene: TRBJ2-1
V gene: TRBV18
CDR3 protein: CASSRREPSEQFF
CDR3 DNA: TGTGCCAGCTCCAGGAGGGAGCCTTCTGAGCAGTTCTTC

D gene: TRBD2
clone size: NA
J gene: TRBJ2-2
V gene: TRBV27
CDR3 protein: CASRTSGRAPDGGELFF
CDR3 DNA: TGTGCCAGCAGGACTAGCGGGAGGGCCCCGGATGGCGGGGAGCTGTTTTTT

D gene: NA
clone size: many
J gene: TRBJ2-2
V gene: TRBV6-2/TRBV6-3
CDR3 protein: CASSPSGTPNTGELFF
CDR3 DNA: TGTGCCAGCAGTCCATCCGGGACACCGAACACCGGGGAGCTGTTTTTT

D gene: NA
clone size: many
J gene: TRBJ2-7
V gene: TRBV12-3/TRBV12-4
CDR3 protein: CASSLQGFGEQYF
CDR3 DNA: TGTGCCAGCAGCCTCCAGGGGTTCGGGGAGCAGTACTTC

D gene: NA
clone size: few
J gene: TRBJ1-6
V gene: TRBV25-1
CDR3 protein: CASSDGRGMDNSPLHF
CDR3 DNA: TGTGCCAGCAGTGATGGCAGGGGAATGGATAATTCACCCCTCCACTTT

D gene: TRBD1
clone size: NA
J gene: TRBJ2-2
V gene: TRBV6-2/TRBV6-3
CDR3 protein: CASSYSGGRVELFF
CDR3 DNA: TGTGCCAGCAGTTACTCAGGGGGCCGGGTGGAGCTGTTTTTT

D gene: TRBD2
clone size: few
J gene: TRBJ2-1
V gene: TRBV6-2/TRBV6-3
CDR3 protein: CASRTPSGSYLLSSYNEQFF
CDR3 DNA: TGTGCCAGCAGAACCCCTAGCGGGAGTTACCTACTGAGCTCCTACAATGAGCAGTTCTTC

D gene: TRBD2
clone size: many
J gene: TRBJ2-1
V gene: TRBV5-1
CDR3 protein: CASSWGLAGFYNEQFF
CDR3 DNA: TGCGCCAGCAGCTGGGGACTAGCGGGTTTCTACAATGAGCAGTTCTTC

D gene: TRBD2
clone size: many
J gene: TRBJ2-1
V gene: TRBV30
CDR3 protein: CAWKRGLAGVNEQFF
CDR3 DNA: TGTGCCTGGAAACGGGGACTAGCGGGAGTCAATGAGCAGTTCTTC

D gene: TRBD2
clone size: NA
J gene: TRBJ2-7
V gene: TRBV20-1
CDR3 protein: CSARDAGGSYDQYF
CDR3 DNA: TGCAGTGCTAGAGATGCCGGCGGGAGCTACGATCAGTACTTC

D gene: NA
clone size: many
J gene: TRBJ2-1
V gene: TRBV7-8
CDR3 protein: CASSLLGGAGYNEQFF
CDR3 DNA: TGTGCCAGCAGCTTATTGGGGGGAGCCGGCTACAATGAGCAGTTCTTC

D gene: NA
clone size: NA
J gene: TRBJ2-1
V gene: TRBV12-5
CDR3 protein: CASGLGQLSYDEQFF
CDR3 DNA: TGTGCTAGTGGTTTGGGACAGCTCTCCTACGATGAGCAGTTCTTC

D gene: TRBD1
clone size: many
J gene: TRBJ2-7
V gene: TRBV7-9
CDR3 protein: CATSGQATYEQYF
CDR3 DNA: TGTGCCACCAGCGGACAGGCGACCTACGAGCAGTACTTC

D gene: NA
clone size: many
J gene: TRBJ2-1
V gene: TRBV7-6
CDR3 protein: CASSLEGAGAHNEQFF
CDR3 DNA: TGTGCCAGCAGCTTAGAGGGGGCGGGAGCCCACAATGAGCAGTTCTTC

D gene: TRBD2
clone size: many
J gene: TRBJ2-7
V gene: TRBV28
CDR3 protein: CASRATSGSSYEQYF
CDR3 DNA: TGTGCCAGCAGAGCGACTAGCGGGAGCTCCTACGAGCAGTACTTC

D gene: NA
clone size: many
J gene: TRBJ2-7
V gene: TRBV7-8
CDR3 protein: CASSFGFDEQYF
CDR3 DNA: TGTGCCAGCAGTTTCGGTTTCGACGAGCAGTACTTC

D gene: NA
clone size: NA
J gene: TRBJ1-3
V gene: TRBV6-5
CDR3 protein: CASSYWGEGSGGNTIYF
CDR3 DNA: TGTGCCAGCAGTTATTGGGGGGAAGGATCGGGAGGAAACACCATATATTTT

D gene: NA
clone size: many
J gene: TRBJ2-3
V gene: TRBV7-2
CDR3 protein: CASSLADGGDTQYF
CDR3 DNA: TGTGCCAGCAGCTTAGCGGACGGGGGTGATACGCAGTATTTT

D gene: NA
clone size: many
J gene: TRBJ1-1
V gene: TRBV6-6
CDR3 protein: CASSYRQGNTEAFF
CDR3 DNA: TGTGCCAGCAGTTACCGGCAGGGGAACACTGAAGCTTTCTTT

D gene: TRBD1
clone size: few
J gene: TRBJ2-3
V gene: TRBV10-3
CDR3 protein: CAISVSQDRATDTQYF
CDR3 DNA: TGTGCCATCAGTGTTTCCCAGGACAGGGCCACAGATACGCAGTATTTT

D gene: NA
clone size: many
J gene: TRBJ2-7
V gene: TRBV6-2/TRBV6-3
CDR3 protein: CASWDLYEQYF
CDR3 DNA: TGTGCCAGCTGGGACCTCTACGAGCAGTACTTC